This TCR beta chain was sequenced in a study of T cell repertoires in cytomegalovirus infection. V was shortened by 3 bases and J by 0 bases, with 12 bases between the two germline ends. CDR3 length equals 15 residues. Germline loops: CDR1 DFQATT, CDR2 SNEGSKA (reference sequence). This clonotype has only a few counts. The antigen is undetermined. Via MiXCR, TCRdb re-called the reads, giving one row per CDR3 protein. In the table there are about 920,000 distinct CDR3 sequences, under 40% of which are singletons. The source of this sequence is a human donor in good health (CMV status not recorded). Some clones in this sample may be carry-over from other donors' samples. Specimen: cultured CD8+ T cells from PBMCs, collected from culture after CMV antigen stimulation. The chain carries TRBV20-1 and TRBJ2-4; possibly TRBD1 or TRBD2 for D (5 bases each). The CDR3 DNA reads TGCAGTGCTAGGATCCGGGGACGAGCCAAAAACATTCAGTACTTC. This encodes CSARIRGRAKNIQYF.